The next 30 T cell receptor beta chains were all read from a single sample in a study of T cell responses to AZD1222 COVID-19 vaccine. Profiled with immunoSEQ multiplex PCR; TCRdb holds only in-frame clones, not every one. The data contain approximately 150,000 clones, 85% to 95% of them seen just once; the ten biggest clones take up approximately 2.3%. The material sequenced was peripheral blood, taken on day 0 of AZD1222 vaccination. These receptors came from an adult in good health.

The V call is TRBV7-9, the J call TRBJ1-5; D unresolved. This CDR3 spans 13 amino acids. Germline V gives CDR1 SEHNR, CDR2 FQNEAQ (reference sequence). Trimming took 3 bases from V and 3 from J, leaving 6 bases between them. The CDR3 is CASSLTFNQPQHF. CDR3 coding DNA: TGTGCCAGCAGCTTGACCTTCAATCAGCCCCAGCATTTT.

The sample holds one count of this clone. This sequence joins TRBV6-6 and TRBJ2-1, with TRBD2 identical over 10 bases. The germline V gene has CDR1 MNHNY and CDR2 SVGAGI (reference sequence). This CDR3 region has 15 residues. V was clipped by 1 base and J by 8 bases; unmatched bases: 5. The CDR3 coding sequence is TGTGCCAGCAGTTACTATAGCGGGAGGCTCGATGAGCAGTTCTTC. Translating gives CASSYYSGRLDEQFF.

V gene TRBV2 combines with J gene TRBJ1-1; 9 bases agree with TRBD1. V shed 4 bases, J shed 8 bases, and the junction held 11 bases outside the gene matches. The germline V gene has CDR1 SNHLY and CDR2 FYNNEI. The CDR3 covers 15 residues. As DNA, the CDR3 is TGTGCCAGCAGTGGCTTTAGTACAGGGGGCGCGGAAGCTTTCTTT. Amino acid sequence: CASSGFSTGGAEAFF. Supplemented by reference TRBV2 and TRBJ1-1, the full variable domain reads EPEVTQTPSHQVTQMGQEVILRCVPISNHLYFYWYRQILGQKVEFLVSFYNNEISEKSEIFDDQFSVERPDGSNFTLKIRSTKLEDSAMYFCASSGFSTGGAEAFFGQGTRLTVV.

The chain combines TRBV7-9 with TRBJ1-5; tentatively, D is TRBD1 (5 bases). The length of the CDR3 is 14 residues. The germline V and J ends were trimmed by 5 bases and 5 bases, with 13 bases remaining between them. Germline V lookup: CDR1 SEHNR, CDR2 FQNEAQ (reference sequence). The chain's CDR3 is CASSLGDGYQPQHF. In DNA form, the CDR3 reads TGTGCCAGCAGCCTAGGGGACGGTTATCAGCCCCAGCATTTT.

The V call is TRBV6-4, the J call TRBJ1-5, with D uncertain. Germline values: CDR1 MRHNA, CDR2 SNTAGT. V lost 6 bases and J 9 bases, leaving 21 bases between the germline ends. There are 15 residues in the CDR3. This chain's CDR3 is CASSADASTVGPQHF. The CDR3 nucleotides are TGTGCCAGCAGCGCCGATGCGTCCACGGTGGGGCCCCAGCATTTT.

The chain has TRBV7-3 and TRBJ2-1; 12 nucleotides line up with TRBD1. The CDR3 has 15 residues. Germline loops: CDR1 SGHTA, CDR2 FQGTGA. V lost 3 bases and J lost 6; bases outside the gene matches: 3. CDR3 nucleotides: TGTGCCAGCAGCTTGGGACAGGGGGCAGGCAATGAGCAGTTCTTC. It is translated as CASSLGQGAGNEQFF. The whole variable domain, filled in from reference TRBV7-3 and TRBJ2-1, reads GAGVSQTPSNKVTEKGKYVELRCDPISGHTALYWYRQSLGQGPEFLIYFQGTGAADDSGLPNDRFFAVRPEGSVSTLKIQRTERGDSAVYLCASSLGQGAGNEQFFGPGTRLTVL.

The chain links TRBV27 to TRBJ2-7; D gene ambiguous. With 0 bases removed from V and 3 bases from J, the gap between germline ends came to 6 bases. This CDR3 spans 13 amino acids. Germline CDR1 reads MNHEY; CDR2 reads SMNVEV (reference sequence). CDR3: CASSLSHYYEQYF. The CDR3, as DNA: TGTGCCAGCAGTTTATCCCATTACTACGAGCAGTACTTC.

This chain connects TRBV5-3 to TRBJ1-1, with D uncertain. TRBV5-3 is sorted into the ORF group, with uncertain function. Trimming left V 4 bases short and J 4 bases short, with 17 bases between. The CDR3 contains 15 residues. The CDR3 DNA follows: TGTGCCAGAAGCCACAACGTAGAGACGGGCACTGAAGCTTTCTTT. It encodes CARSHNVETGTEAFF.

This chain joins TRBV7-3 and TRBJ2-2, with a tentative D call TRBD1 (6 bases). Germline CDR1 and CDR2: SGHTA and FQGTGA. The CDR3 extends over 17 amino acids. The V and J ends lost 0 bases and 1 base respectively, with 12 bases between them. CDR3 in DNA: TGTGCCAGCAGCTTAACGGGGATAGGGGGGAACACCGGGGAGCTGTTTTTT. It encodes CASSLTGIGGNTGELFF.

In DNA form, the CDR3 reads TGTGCCAGCAGCCAAGTGCGGGGAGCTGAAGCTTTCTTT. Translating gives CASSQVRGAEAFF. The chain carries TRBV3-1 (or the pseudogene TRBV3-2) and TRBJ1-1; D unresolved. The CDR3 length is 13 residues. The ends were cut back, 1 base at V and 6 bases at J, with 9 bases in the middle. Germline loops: CDR1 LGHDT, CDR2 YNNKEL (reference sequence).

V usage is TRBV6-5 and J usage is TRBJ1-2; 9 bases agree with TRBD1. This CDR3 contains 14 residues. Germline V gene sequence: CDR1 MNHEY, CDR2 SVGAGI. Trimming cost V 7 bases and J 4 bases; bases outside gene matches: 7. CDR3 nucleotide sequence: TGTGCCAGCAACCCGGGACAGGGATTCTATGGCTACACCTTC. This gives the protein CASNPGQGFYGYTF.

V is TRBV3-1 (or the pseudogene TRBV3-2) and J is TRBJ1-5, with 7 nucleotides matching TRBD1. Trimming took 0 bases from V and 5 from J; bases not matched to a gene: 10. There are 17 residues in the CDR3. The germline gives CDR1 LGHDT, CDR2 YNNKEL (reference sequence). The CDR3 nucleotides read TGTGCCAGCAGCCAAGATTACGTAACAGGGGACGATCAGCCCCAGCATTTT. Translating it yields CASSQDYVTGDDQPQHF.

The chain uses TRBV27 and TRBJ1-5, with D hard to call. Germline V CDR1 and CDR2: MNHEY, SMNVEV (reference sequence). This CDR3 spans 13 amino acids. The germline V and J ends were trimmed by 7 bases and 6 bases, with 13 bases remaining between them. CDR3 nucleotides: TGTGCCAGCACCCTCAAGCCCGGTCAGCCCCAGCATTTT. It yields the protein CASTLKPGQPQHF.

The CDR3 spells CAWSQRGGLYNEQFF. As DNA, the CDR3 is TGTGCCTGGAGCCAGCGGGGAGGTTTATACAATGAGCAGTTCTTC. This chain links TRBV30 with TRBJ2-1; 7 bases match TRBD2. V lost 3 bases and J lost 4; bases outside the gene matches: 9. The CDR3 has 15 amino acids. CDR1 GTSNPN and CDR2 SVGIG come from the germline V gene (reference sequence). The entire variable domain, with the rest obtained from reference TRBV30 and TRBJ2-1, is as follows: SQTIHQWPATLVQPVGSPLSLECTVEGTSNPNLYWYRQAAGRGLQLLFYSVGIGQISSEVPQNLSASRPQDRQFILSSKKLLLSDSGFYLCAWSQRGGLYNEQFFGPGTRLTVL.

This sequence joins TRBV6-1 and TRBJ2-7; possible D gene TRBD2, 7 bases. Trimming took 0 bases from V and 5 from J, leaving 11 bases between them. Germline V gene sequence: CDR1 MNHNS, CDR2 SASEGT. The length of the CDR3 is 14 residues. The CDR3 DNA is TGTGCCAGCAGTGAAGCGTCGGGGGGCCACGAGCAGTACTTC. This gives the protein CASSEASGGHEQYF.

The CDR3 here is CASSQVAQGKGYTF. The CDR3 bases are TGCGCCAGCAGCCAAGTGGCCCAGGGAAAGGGCTACACCTTC. The rearrangement links TRBV4-3 to TRBJ1-2; weak D call: TRBD1 (5 bases). V was trimmed by 1 base and J by 8 bases, leaving 14 bases between them. This CDR3 is 14 amino acids long. Germline loops: CDR1 LGHNA, CDR2 YSLEER.

The chain links TRBV3-1 (or the pseudogene TRBV3-2) to TRBJ1-1; TRBD1 might be the D (5 bases). Deletions cut 1 base from V and 4 bases from J, with 10 bases between. The germline V gene has CDR1 LGHDT and CDR2 YNNKEL (reference sequence). This CDR3 has 14 residues. CDR3 coding DNA: TGTGCCAGCAGCCAAGGGACAAAGGGCACTGAAGCTTTCTTT. Translating gives CASSQGTKGTEAFF.

This chain connects TRBV15 to TRBJ1-2; D may be TRBD1 (5 bases). V was shortened by 0 bases and J by 2 bases, with 13 bases between the two germline ends. Germline-derived CDR1 and CDR2 are LNHNV and YYDKDF (reference sequence). This CDR3 has 16 amino acids. CDR3 loop: CATSRDYGTVNYGYTF. CDR3 nucleotide sequence: TGTGCCACCAGCAGAGATTATGGGACGGTCAACTATGGCTACACCTTC. Combining the CDR3 with reference TRBV15 and TRBJ1-2 gives the whole variable domain DAMVIQNPRYQVTQFGKPVTLSCSQTLNHNVMYWYQQKSSQAPKLLFHYYDKDFNNEADTPDNFQSRRPNTSFCFLDIRSPGLGDTAMYLCATSRDYGTVNYGYTFGSGTRLTVV.

The chain recombines TRBV9 with TRBJ2-3, with D possibly being TRBD2 (5 bases). The germline CDR1 and CDR2 sequences are SGDLS and YYNGEE. Trimming cost V 0 bases and J 0 bases, with 5 bases left between them. The CDR3 runs 14 residues. CDR3 DNA sequence: TGTGCCAGCAGCGTAGGGACTAGCACAGATACGCAGTATTTT. This encodes CASSVGTSTDTQYF.

This rearrangement joins TRBV7-9 to TRBJ1-1; weak D call: TRBD1 (5 bases). This CDR3 spans 12 amino acids. V was trimmed by 0 bases and J by 11 bases, leaving 10 bases between them. Germline-derived CDR1 and CDR2 are SEHNR and FQNEAQ (reference sequence). CDR3 residues: CASSLAVKGAFF. The CDR3, as DNA: TGTGCCAGCAGCTTAGCGGTAAAGGGGGCTTTCTTT.

This sequence joins TRBV11-2 and TRBJ1-1, with D possibly being TRBD1 (5 bases). CDR1 is SGHAT and CDR2 is FQNNGV in the germline V gene. Between the trimmed V and J ends, which lost 5 bases and 0 bases, there was a span of 16 bases. This CDR3 region has 16 residues. CDR3 sequence (DNA): TGTGCCAGCAGCCCATACTTACGGGGGGTGAACACTGAAGCTTTCTTT. Its translation is CASSPYLRGVNTEAFF.

The chain combines TRBV5-1 with TRBJ1-5, with D maybe TRBD1 (5 bases). V was trimmed by 4 bases and J by 3 bases, leaving 8 bases between them. From germline, CDR1 is SGHRS and CDR2 YFSETQ. The CDR3 length is 13 residues. CDR3: CASSPGPNQPQHF. For the CDR3, the DNA is TGCGCCAGCAGCCCGGGACCCAATCAGCCCCAGCATTTT.

The chain joins TRBV10-3 to TRBJ2-7; D is ambiguous. Looked up from germline, CDR1 is ENHRY and CDR2 is SYGVKD. V was pared by 0 bases and J by 2 bases, with 14 bases between. The CDR3 is 16 residues long. The CDR3 nucleotides are TGTGCCATCAGTGAGTCGACATCTACCATTACCTACGAGCAGTACTTC. Amino acid sequence: CAISESTSTITYEQYF.

The chain carries TRBV19 and TRBJ2-1; 10 positions match TRBD2. The CDR3 has 18 residues. Per germline, CDR1 LNHDA and CDR2 SQIVND (reference sequence). V trimming: 3 bases; J trimming: 5 bases; junction bases outside the gene matches: 13. CDR3 DNA sequence: TGTGCCAGTAGTATGGATCCCGGGCCGCTAGCGGGGGACAATGAGCAGTTCTTC. It translates to CASSMDPGPLAGDNEQFF.

The V gene is TRBV5-5, the J gene TRBJ2-7; the D is unclear. This CDR3 has 12 amino acids. Trimming took 1 base from V and 3 from J, leaving 5 bases between them. Germline loops: CDR1 SGHKS, CDR2 YYEKEE (reference sequence). The CDR3 DNA reads TGTGCCAGCAGCTTGTCGTTCTACGAGCAGTACTTC. Translating gives CASSLSFYEQYF.

This chain uses TRBV28 with TRBJ1-1; 9 nucleotides match TRBD1. This CDR3 contains 16 residues. Trimming took 5 bases from V and 4 from J; bases not matched to a gene: 11. Germline values: CDR1 MDHEN, CDR2 SYDVKM. CDR3 in DNA: TGTGCCAGCAGTCCTACCGGGACAGGGATCCGCACTGAAGCTTTCTTT. The encoded protein is CASSPTGTGIRTEAFF.

The gene calls are TRBV4-3 and TRBJ1-2; no definite D call. The CDR3 spans 15 residues. In germline, CDR1 is LGHNA, CDR2 YSLEER. V dropped 4 bases and J dropped 8 bases, with 20 bases sitting between them. The chain's CDR3 is CASSPNAGRPEGYTF. The DNA for the CDR3 is TGCGCCAGCAGCCCGAACGCGGGCAGGCCTGAGGGCTACACCTTC.

The chain couples TRBV6-1 to TRBJ1-2; 11 nucleotides line up with TRBD1. Per the germline V gene, CDR1 is MNHNS and CDR2 is SASEGT. This CDR3 comprises 15 residues. V trimming: 1 base; J trimming: 8 bases; junction bases outside the gene matches: 6. CDR3 region: CASSEGTGGRWGYTF. CDR3 coding DNA: TGTGCCAGCAGTGAAGGGACAGGGGGCCGGTGGGGCTACACCTTC.

The chain recombines TRBV11-3 with TRBJ2-3; D is undetermined. Trimming removed 5 bases at V and 0 bases at J, with 9 bases between. This CDR3 spans 14 amino acids. Germline lookup yields CDR1 SGHNT and CDR2 YENEEA. The CDR3 here is CASSPLGSTDTQYF. CDR3 DNA: TGTGCCAGCAGCCCCCTAGGTAGCACAGATACGCAGTATTTT. Using reference TRBV11-3 and TRBJ2-3 for the parts outside the CDR3, the full variable domain is EAGVVQSPRYKIIEKKQPVAFWCNPISGHNTLYWYLQNLGQGPELLIRYENEEAVDDSQLPKDRFSAERLKGVDSTLKIQPAELGDSAVYLCASSPLGSTDTQYFGPGTRLTVL.

The chain uses TRBV4-3 and TRBJ1-3, with D unresolved. Per germline, CDR1 LGHNA and CDR2 YSLEER. The CDR3 extends over 15 amino acids. The V gene lost 0 bases and the J gene lost 1 base, with 7 bases spanning the gap. The CDR3 region has the DNA TGCGCCAGCAGCCAAGAAATAGGATCTGGAAACACCATATATTTT. Amino acids: CASSQEIGSGNTIYF.